This is a list of T cell receptor beta chains from one sample in a study of cytomegalovirus exposure and HLA in healthy donors. Sequencing was performed with immunoSEQ multiplex PCR; in TCRdb, only in-frame clones are kept and a portion is missing. Among about 77,000 clones listed, roughly 78% were seen once. Sequences were obtained from PBMCs. The source of these receptors is a man in his forties in good health and CMV-seronegative. The conserved cysteine and the conserved F or W are not part of the CDR3 here. Fields, in order: V gene, J gene, CDR3 protein.

TRBV4-1	TRBJ2-1	ASSHLIAGNSYNEQF
TRBV27	TRBJ2-7	ASSRFQFESTYEQY
TRBV5-4	TRBJ2-7	ASSSPGGGGSYEQY
TRBV6-1	TRBJ2-7	ASRRLGLHEQY
TRBV4-3	TRBJ1-2	ASSQDRAGGGYT
TRBV5-4	TRBJ2-3	ASSAGTSGRTDTQY
TRBV5-6	TRBJ1-2	ASSLGLGGLLWFYGYT
TRBV6-1	TRBJ1-2	ASSPATLRGGGYT
TRBV5-1	TRBJ2-7	ASNMRAFAGGPGEQY
TRBV2	TRBJ1-2	ASGRQVPYGYT
TRBV27	TRBJ2-7	ASSFDGSPYEQY
TRBV6-1	TRBJ2-3	ASSERGIRTDTQY
TRBV19	TRBJ1-1	ASSTDGTVSEAF
TRBV5-1	TRBJ1-1	ASSLGGGAEAF
TRBV14	TRBJ2-1	ASSAAGTSGRNEQF
TRBV7-9	TRBJ1-1	ASSLTGGGTEAF
TRBV5-1	TRBJ1-2	ASSFDRGFNGYT
TRBV11-2	TRBJ1-1	ASSFDRVNTEAF
TRBV7-9	TRBJ2-5	ASSLGGATQY
TRBV7-2	TRBJ2-7	ASSFRDRVYEQY
TRBV11-3	TRBJ2-2	ASSLGTTGDHTGELF
TRBV30	TRBJ2-3	AWSRREADTQY
TRBV19	TRBJ2-2	ASRLRGAITGELF
TRBV7-2	TRBJ2-7	ASSHRDRGYEQY
TRBV19	TRBJ2-2	ASSILAGNTGELF
TRBV7-2	TRBJ1-1	ASSLVGGNTEAF
TRBV30	TRBJ2-5	AWSVARKETQY
TRBV19	TRBJ1-1	ASSVTGLVTEAF
TRBV4-3	TRBJ1-5	ASSQTLRGSNQPQH
TRBV6-1	TRBJ1-1	ASSAGQLNTEAF
TRBV15	TRBJ2-1	ATSRDMGQGRNEQF
TRBV2	TRBJ1-4	ASGEAGTSNEKLF
TRBV19	TRBJ1-5	ASSKNKEANQPQH
TRBV7-3	TRBJ2-7	ASSLYPGLDLWQY
TRBV28	TRBJ1-2	ASSTDRVGYT
TRBV6-6	TRBJ1-5	ASSYSTGRDQPQH
TRBV7-9	TRBJ2-5	ASREGKTQY
TRBV25-1	TRBJ2-5	ASSDSGTGETQY
TRBV27	TRBJ2-5	ASSQTAGRLETQY
TRBV9	TRBJ2-6	ASSRTGNGANVLT
TRBV7-8	TRBJ2-7	ASSLSGGLYEQY
TRBV7-2	TRBJ2-7	ASSLAGQAVYEQY
TRBV2	TRBJ1-2	ASRTGGWGYT
TRBV6-4	TRBJ1-2	ASSDAGTHGYT
TRBV6-5	TRBJ1-1	ASSYVGGAGAEAF
TRBV15	TRBJ1-2	ATSSYDLQGRDYGYT
TRBV6-1	TRBJ1-1	ASILADMNTEAF
TRBV7-9	TRBJ2-7	ASSLELGANEQY
TRBV5-6	TRBJ1-4	ASSDGQGAIEKLF
TRBV28	TRBJ2-7	ASSPPTFYEQY
TRBV4-1	TRBJ1-2	ASSHTFLDSGYT
TRBV15	TRBJ1-1	ATSRVPNTEAF
TRBV5-1	TRBJ2-7	ASSLAAFPYEQY
TRBV10-3	TRBJ2-5	AISESLAETQY
TRBV5-1	TRBJ2-7	ASSRTSGSGYEQY